This T cell receptor beta chain comes out of a study of PD-L1 blockade in urothelial cancer (dated by TCRdb to 2016 to 2017). Context from the whole study: All patients started therapy in the mid-2010s and received atezolizumab 1,200 mg intravenously every 3 weeks. In the same patients, whole exome sequencing and RNA sequencing of pretreatment tumors were performed in addition to TCR sequencing. TCR sequencing covered pretreatment tumor samples and matched, serially collected peripheral blood taken before and after atezolizumab treatment. Pretreatment blood TCR-seq was available for nearly 30 patients, at least one posttreatment blood collection was obtained for about 24 patients, and tumor TCR-seq was available for about 24 patients. Blood samples were analyzed 3 weeks after the start of treatment (second dose) and 6 weeks after the start of treatment. About 90% of the 29 patients were identified as males with urothelial cancer of bladder origin, and a prior smoking history was reported by 18 of 29 patients. The study, an exploratory multi-omic analysis, examined somatic, immune and clinical correlates of response to PD-L1 blockade with atezolizumab in urothelial cancer. Blood samples yielded a median of around 140,000 T cells and tens of thousands of unique TCRs, with median clonality roughly 0.082. Durable clinical benefit was achieved by nine patients but not by the remaining 20. Patients had an ECOG performance status of 0 or 1 and had received between 0 and 3 prior chemotherapy regimens. Durable clinical benefit meant progression-free survival longer than 6 months, and TCR features were also tested against progression-free and overall survival.

The cohort comprised 25 to 35 patients with locally advanced or metastatic urothelial carcinoma treated at Memorial Sloan Kettering on a trial protocol. Peripheral blood mononuclear cells were collected from each patient pretreatment and during treatment, giving between 1 and 8 total time points per patient. The Qiagen DNeasy Blood extraction kit was used to purify genomic DNA from total PBMCs and from tumor samples. PBMCs were collected pretreatment and during treatment, and were isolated and stored as previously described. Each PCR received spiked-in synthetic TCR analog templates so that absolute template abundance could be estimated from read counts. Using the immunoSEQ assay, TCRbeta CDR3 regions were amplified from genomic DNA with bias-controlled V and J gene primers. Sequencing of rearranged TCRbeta segments was performed at approximately 20X coverage. The study's processing was this. Sequencing errors were corrected by clustering and CDR3s were annotated against IMGT to assign V, D and J genes. Out-of-frame and stop-codon sequences were excluded, and only productive TCRbeta rearrangements were used in downstream analyses. Clonality was calculated as one minus the Shannon entropy normalized by the log of the number of unique productive sequences. Clones differing between time points or between blood and tumor were identified using Fisher's exact test with Benjamini-Hochberg correction, with an adjusted p below 0.01 applied as the threshold. In its TCRdb copy, this immuneACCESS table keeps in-frame sequences only and misses some clones. Where compared with another copy, unresolved V genes explain less than half of these, and the others have no known cause. V, J and clone size are taken as reported in that table, and D and trimming were inferred from the DNA itself. The sample table shows approximately 34,000 clones, and approximately 82% are seen once. About 30% of the sample is held by the ten biggest clonotypes.

Points the paper makes about the study in general: A pretreatment peripheral blood TCR clonality below the median was linked to improved progression-free and overall survival. Because the sample size was small (n ≈ 27) and many of the analyses were exploratory, the results are meant to be hypothesis-generating. Patients with durable benefit showed greater expansion of tumor-associated TCR clones in peripheral blood 3 weeks after starting treatment (n ≈ 23, p = 0.022).

A remark on this clone: It lacks a known antigen. Qualities for individual bases were not recorded, and no much larger clone is one base off.

Sequenced here: PBMCs, sampled around atezolizumab (anti-PD-L1) treatment. This receptor was taken from a man in his 60s with urothelial cancer.

Here the CDR3 is given as CATGRGGTTEAFF. The DNA sequence is as follows: TGTGCCACCGGACGGGGTGGAACCACTGAAGCTTTCTTT. The rearrangement joined TRBV6-1 to TRBJ1-1, with the D gene too uncertain to name. Counted from cysteine to phenylalanine, this CDR3 has 13 amino acids. The entry retains the CDR3 DNA only, 39 bases that are in frame from base 1. V is pared back by 10 bases and J by 4 bases, with 16 bases lying between the germline termini. Looking up the germline V gene yields CDR1 MNHNS and CDR2 SASEGT.